Listed below are T cell receptor beta chains from one sample, sequenced in a study of shared clonotypes between healthy human individuals. Measured with immunoSEQ multiplex PCR; TCRdb has only the in-frame clones, and not every one. The sample contains some 630,000 clones, 55% to 75% of which appear only once. Sequencing was performed on memory CD4+ T cells sorted from blood. The source of these receptors is a woman aged 25 to 39 in good health. CDR3s leave out the opening cysteine and the closing phenylalanine or tryptophan. Each record gives: V gene, CDR3 protein.

TRBV30	AFKRVRNTEAF
TRBV7-3	ASSLSGGLPYEQY
TRBV7-9	ASSKIAGSTGELF
TRBV5-1	ASSPGTGENTEAF
TRBV2	ASSERGTYMEPQH
TRBV11-2	ASSLPGVHEQY
TRBV11-3	ASSRPNPRYSNQPQH
TRBV5-1	ASSLSGTGNYGYT
TRBV27	ASSQGRTQY
TRBV19	ASSKGQGYGYT
TRBV18	ASSPLGEEETQY
TRBV19	ASSRESWGNQPQH
TRBV30	AWSPGAAAYEQY
TRBV29-1	SVRDNQETQY
TRBV28	ASSPPGRLTGQY
TRBV5-6	ASSLVAGVTGELF
TRBV28	ASGSWSEQY